This T cell receptor (beta chain) derives from a study of shared clonotypes between healthy human individuals. TCRdb's table, derived via immunoSEQ multiplex PCR, lists solely in-frame clones and lacks some. The top ten hold more than 0.55% of the sample, which has over a million clones, around 78% seen once. Germline V gene sequence: CDR1 SGHAT, CDR2 FQNNGV. Trimming at V came to 1 base and at J to 9 bases, leaving 5 bases not matched to a gene. This CDR3 is 15 amino acids long. V gene TRBV11-2 combines with J gene TRBJ2-1; 11 bases agree with TRBD2. Material for sequencing was memory CD4+ T cells from PBMCs. Subset here: CD45RA-negative fraction. The clonotype originates from a man younger than 35 in good health. Some clones in this sample may be carry-over from other donors' samples. Written as DNA, the CDR3 is TGTGCCAGCAGCTTAGTTAGCGGGGGGGAGAGTGAGCAGTTCTTC. Amino acid sequence: CASSLVSGGESEQFF.